This TCR beta chain stems from a study of T cells in Graves' hyperthyroidism and ophthalmopathy. Study-level information: Peripheral blood was secured at the point of initial diagnosis, before any treatment.

This clonotype was counted ten times or more. What it binds is not known. Study-level results: Ophthalmopathy and stable hyperthyroidism were separated by a 13 V-J model. Progression to ophthalmopathy was predicted a median of approximately 6.4 months early.

Criteria for exclusion of patients were uncontrolled infection, other autoimmune disease, pregnancy or lactation. TCR beta CDR3 regions were amplified from RNA transcripts. First-round RT-PCR of the TCR CDR3 relied on the HTBI primer set. TCRdb itself ran the multiplex PCR reads through MiXCR, one entry per CDR3 protein. The sample holds some 560,000 distinct CDR3 sequences, approximately 14% seen once. The germline CDR1 and CDR2 sequences are MNHEY and SVGEGT. The CDR3 consists of 15 residues. V was pared by 2 bases and J by 3 bases, with 12 bases between. The TCR was taken from a woman aged 25 to 39 with Graves' hyperthyroidism. Sequenced: blood. The genes are TRBV6-2 or TRBV6-3 and TRBJ2-3; D may match TRBD1 or TRBD2 (5 bases each). The CDR3 sequence is CASSYGVRETDTQYF. The CDR3 DNA sequence: TGTGCCAGCAGTTACGGTGTCAGGGAGACAGATACGCAGTATTTT.